One sample yielded the 14 T cell receptor beta chains listed below, sequenced in a study of CD8 T cells in ankylosing spondylitis listed by TCRdb under 2017. Libraries were made using 5' RACE. Sequencing used an Illumina HiSeq 2500. The raw public reads went through TCRdb reprocessing: fastp at Q25, MiXCR clone calling, in-frame beta chains kept. Identical CDR3 proteins give one entry, which carries the most common genes and DNA. Here the sample has some 180,000 distinct CDR3 sequences; around a sixth occur a single time. 3.5% to 5% of the sample goes to the ten largest clones. The specimen was blood, either unsorted or a sorted T cell fraction (not recorded which). These receptors all stem from a male donor under 30 with ankylosing spondylitis or in good health (not recorded which). Donor details come from another sample of the same person, matched by shared clones.

This clonotype was detected ten times or more. The genes are TRBV6-5 and TRBJ1-2; no reliable D call. Germline V gene data show CDR1 as MNHEY and CDR2 as SVGAGI. The CDR3 loop spans 14 amino acids. V shed 10 bases and J shed 4 bases, with 19 bases lying between them. CDR3 region: CATAGPDSGYGYTF. In DNA, the CDR3 is TGTGCCACCGCAGGCCCGGACTCGGGCTATGGCTACACCTTC.

V and J are TRBV28 and TRBJ2-1; TRBD2 matches at 9 bases. Germline assignment: CDR1 MDHEN and CDR2 SYDVKM. V shed 7 bases and J 3 bases; nucleotides not matched to a gene: 10. The CDR3 totals 16 residues. CDR3 sequence (DNA): TGTGCCAGCACCGCGACCGGGACTAGCATCTACAATGAGCAGTTCTTC. The encoded protein is CASTATGTSIYNEQFF. Drawing the rest from reference TRBV28 and TRBJ2-1, the complete variable domain is DVKVTQSSRYLVKRTGEKVFLECVQDMDHENMFWYRQDPGLGLRLIYFSYDVKMKEKGDIPEGYSVSREKKERFSLILESASTNQTSMYLCASTATGTSIYNEQFFGPGTRLTVL.

This clonotype was detected ten times or more. V is TRBV11-2 and J is TRBJ2-1; no definite D call. Per germline, CDR1 SGHAT and CDR2 FQNNGV. This CDR3 has 17 residues. Trimming left V 5 bases short and J 4 bases short, with 21 bases between. The CDR3 spells CASSPRLDGSPYNEQFF. The CDR3 DNA sequence: TGTGCCAGCAGCCCCCGACTTGATGGTAGCCCGTACAATGAGCAGTTCTTC.

This clonotype appeared a few times. This sequence joins TRBV4-1 and TRBJ1-2; D remains unclear. Germline CDR1 and CDR2: MGHRA and YSYEKL. Trimming cost V 4 bases and J 8 bases, with 14 bases left between them. This CDR3 has 13 amino acids. The CDR3 is CASSLVGPSGYTF. In nucleotides, the CDR3 is TGCGCCAGCAGCCTTGTGGGTCCGAGCGGCTACACCTTC.

The CDR3 protein is CASSLGTSGIDTQYF. For the CDR3, the DNA is TGTGCCAGCAGCCTAGGGACTAGCGGAATAGATACGCAGTATTTT. The chain uses TRBV6-6 and TRBJ2-3; 11 bases are a match to TRBD2. The germline V gene encodes CDR1 MNHNY and CDR2 SVGAGI (reference sequence). This CDR3 comprises 15 residues. Trimming took 6 bases from V and 5 from J; bases not matched to a gene: 7.

There are many counts of this clonotype. DNA of the CDR3: TGTGCCAGCAGCTTAATCACGGCTAGCGGGAGCTACAATGAGCAGTTCTTC. Protein: CASSLITASGSYNEQFF. V usage is TRBV7-2 and J usage is TRBJ2-1, with 10 bases aligning to TRBD2. This CDR3 contains 17 residues. CDR1 is SGHTA, CDR2 FQGNSA, per germline. V lost 2 bases and J lost 3; bases outside the gene matches: 7.

At least ten counts were recorded for this clonotype. The chain links TRBV5-5 to TRBJ2-1, with TRBD1 identical over 9 bases. CDR1 and CDR2 from the germline V gene are SGHKS and YYEKEE (reference sequence). Trimming cost V 4 bases and J 9 bases; bases outside gene matches: 14. The CDR3 has 16 amino acids. The CDR3 DNA is TGTGCCAGCAGCGCATCCGGGACAGGGCCCTGGAGTGAGCAGTTCTTC. This gives the protein CASSASGTGPWSEQFF.

Many counts were recorded for this clonotype. The chain carries TRBV6-2 or TRBV6-3 and TRBJ1-1; D is unresolved. The CDR3 has 14 amino acids. The germline gives CDR1 MNHEY, CDR2 SVGEGT. Trimming took 2 bases from V and 8 from J, leaving 15 bases between them. Here the CDR3 DNA reads TGTGCCAGCAGTTACCTGGTCGGGTCGCGAGAAGCTTTCTTT. Translation gives CASSYLVGSREAFF.

At least ten counts were recorded for this clonotype. CDR3 protein: CASSSGLATDTQYF. CDR3 nucleotides: TGCGCCAGCAGCTCAGGACTAGCGACAGATACGCAGTATTTT. The rearrangement joins TRBV4-1 to TRBJ2-3, with TRBD2 matching 9 bases. CDR1 and CDR2 (germline): MGHRA, YSYEKL. Trimming at V came to 5 bases and at J to 3 bases, leaving 3 bases not matched to a gene. This CDR3 contains 14 residues.

The J gene is TRBJ2-2, the V gene TRBV11-3; D not resolved. This CDR3 contains 15 residues. The germline V gene has CDR1 SGHNT and CDR2 YENEEA. Trimming cost V 1 base and J 0 bases, with 6 bases left between them. CDR3 sequence (DNA): TGTGCCAGCAGCTTAGGAGCGCCGAACACCGGGGAGCTGTTTTTT. The encoded protein is CASSLGAPNTGELFF.

The table lists this clonotype with many counts. CDR3 residues: CASGNYGGDTGELFF. The DNA of the CDR3 is TGCGCCAGCGGAAACTACGGAGGGGACACCGGGGAGCTGTTTTTT. The rearrangement links TRBV5-1 to TRBJ2-2; tentative D call: TRBD2 (6 bases). From germline, CDR1 is SGHRS and CDR2 YFSETQ. Deletions cut 7 bases from V and 3 bases from J, with 16 bases between. This CDR3 is 15 amino acids long. The variable domain in full, completed from reference TRBV5-1 and TRBJ2-2, reads KAGVTQTPRYLIKTRGQQVTLSCSPISGHRSVSWYQQTPGQGLQFLFEYFSETQRNKGNFPGRFSGRQFSNSRSEMNVSTLELGDSALYLCASGNYGGDTGELFFGEGSRLTVL.

This clonotype came up a few times. The genes are TRBV20-1 and TRBJ2-5, with 8 bases that match TRBD2. Germline V gives CDR1 DFQATT, CDR2 SNEGSKA (reference sequence). This CDR3 contains 15 residues. With 1 base clipped from V and 0 bases from J, the junction kept 4 bases outside the gene matches. CDR3 region: CSARVPAGDQETQYF. The DNA of the CDR3 is TGCAGTGCTAGAGTTCCAGCGGGGGACCAAGAGACCCAGTACTTC.

This clonotype was counted many times. The V call is TRBV28, the J call TRBJ2-1, with D hard to call. This CDR3 has 14 residues. CDR1 and CDR2 (germline): MDHEN, SYDVKM. The germline V and J ends were trimmed by 3 bases and 9 bases, with 15 bases remaining between them. The CDR3 DNA follows: TGTGCCAGCAGTTTTGAGTCAGAACTTTCTGAGCAGTTCTTC. It translates to CASSFESELSEQFF. Filled out from reference TRBV28 and TRBJ2-1, the complete variable domain reads DVKVTQSSRYLVKRTGEKVFLECVQDMDHENMFWYRQDPGLGLRLIYFSYDVKMKEKGDIPEGYSVSREKKERFSLILESASTNQTSMYLCASSFESELSEQFFGPGTRLTVL.

This clonotype was seen only once. V and J are TRBV5-1 and TRBJ2-7; 10 bases fit TRBD2. The germline gives CDR1 SGHRS, CDR2 YFSETQ. The CDR3 has 15 residues. The V segment lost 1 base and the J segment 3 bases; nucleotides outside the gene matches: 4. The CDR3 protein is CASSLPLAGDYEQYF. CDR3 bases: TGCGCCAGCAGCTTGCCTCTAGCGGGGGACTACGAGCAGTACTTC.